This TCR beta chain was identified in a study of PD-1 blockade in classical Hodgkin lymphoma. General study points: Baseline diversity resembling that of newly diagnosed patients was seen in complete responders. When set against healthy donors, newly diagnosed patients were reported to show lower baseline TCR diversity. There was a significant rise in CD4+ TCR diversity by C4D1, with no such rise for CD8+.

TCRdb's table, derived via immunoSEQ multiplex PCR, lists solely in-frame clones and lacks some. The repertoire holds roughly 20,000 clones, with 70% to 80% as singletons. Worth noting for this clone: As yet, its antigen is unknown.

As for time point: cycle 4 day 1 (C4D1), after more than five weeks of nivolumab. Brentuximab vedotin exposure varied among the patients, all of whom had relapsed after autologous stem cell transplantation. The sample was peripheral blood mononuclear cells (PBMCs), taken before the fourth cycle of nivolumab. The clonotype comes from a human donor with classical Hodgkin lymphoma.

Here the CDR3 DNA reads TGTGCCAGCAGCTCCGCAGGGGGGGGATCACGAGAGACCCAGTACTTC. Its protein product is CASSSAGGGSRETQYF. The chain links TRBV7-7 to TRBJ2-5; D possibly uses TRBD1 or TRBD2 (7 bases each). Germline CDR1 and CDR2: SSHAT and FNYEAQ (reference sequence). Trimming stripped 4 bases from V and 4 bases from J, with 19 bases between. The CDR3 consists of 16 residues.